The 30 T cell receptor beta chains presented below share a single source sample, sequenced in a study of T cells in Graves' hyperthyroidism and ophthalmopathy. Template material for amplifying TCR beta CDR3 regions consisted of RNA transcripts. Primed by the HTBI set, a first-round RT-PCR was run on the TCR CDR3. TCRdb reanalysed the multiplex PCR reads using MiXCR and keeps one entry per CDR3 protein. The sample carries about 360,000 distinct CDR3 sequences, over 15% recorded once. Sample: blood. These receptors were taken from a woman younger than 30 with Graves' hyperthyroidism.

In this sample, this clonotype turned up many times. The chain couples TRBV11-2 to TRBJ2-7; D tentatively reads TRBD1 or TRBD2 (5 bases each). The CDR3 is made up of 16 amino acids. CDR1 SGHAT and CDR2 FQNNGV come from the germline V gene. V was cut by 0 bases and J by 3 bases, with 15 bases left in between. In DNA form, the CDR3 reads TGTGCCAGCAGCTTAGATTTTGGGGGACGGGGCTACGAGCAGTACTTC. This encodes CASSLDFGGRGYEQYF.

This clonotype was observed many times. The J gene is TRBJ2-7, the V gene TRBV12-3 or TRBV12-4, with 7 bases aligning to TRBD1. V lost 2 bases to trimming and J lost 1 base; unmatched junction nucleotides: 5. The CDR3 is made up of 15 amino acids. For the CDR3, the DNA is TGTGCCAGCAGTTTAAGGTGGGACAGATCCTACGAGCAGTACTTC. It codes for CASSLRWDRSYEQYF.

The sample holds many counts of this clonotype. The rearrangement uses TRBV15 and TRBJ1-1; maybe TRBD1 (5 bases). The CDR3 has 13 amino acids. The germline V and J ends were trimmed by 3 bases and 4 bases, with 9 bases remaining between them. Germline V lookup: CDR1 LNHNV, CDR2 YYDKDF (reference sequence). The CDR3 DNA reads TGTGCCACCAGCAGGGCAGGGTTCACTGAAGCTTTCTTT. Amino acids: CATSRAGFTEAFF.

In regard to this clonotype: Possible read error: a much larger clone is one base away. The J gene is TRBJ1-5, the V gene TRBV6-5, with D tentatively TRBD1 (6 bases). CDR1 is MNHEY, CDR2 SVGAGI, per germline. This CDR3 is 15 amino acids long. The CDR3 bases are TGTGCCAGCCGTTACCCTCGGGGGCGCAATCAGCCCCAGCATTTT. Protein product: CASRYPRGRNQPQHF.

This clonotype was observed many times. V is TRBV10-3 and J is TRBJ1-2, with D possibly being TRBD1 (6 bases). V dropped 1 base and J dropped 0 bases, with 15 bases sitting between them. Germline values: CDR1 ENHRY, CDR2 SYGVKD. The CDR3 totals 17 residues. The DNA for the CDR3 is TGTGCCATCAGTGAGTTCGGGAAGGGGACAACTAACTATGGCTACACCTTC. It translates to CAISEFGKGTTNYGYTF.

In its sample, this clonotype was seen many times. The chain is built from TRBV6-2 or TRBV6-3 and TRBJ2-5, with 8 positions matching TRBD2. The germline V gene has CDR1 MNHEY and CDR2 SVGEGT. The CDR3 has 19 amino acids. The V segment lost 4 bases and the J segment 1 base; nucleotides outside the gene matches: 17. The CDR3 region is CASSLFSRGAGGLQETQYF. CDR3 in DNA: TGTGCCAGCAGTTTATTCTCCCGGGGCGCGGGGGGACTCCAAGAGACCCAGTACTTC.

This clonotype was observed at least ten times. The rearrangement uses TRBV4-1 and TRBJ1-2; weak D call: TRBD1 (5 bases). The V end lost 5 bases, the J end lost 2 bases, and 18 bases lay between the germline ends. Germline CDR1 MGHRA, CDR2 YSYEKL. The CDR3 runs to 16 residues. Here the CDR3 reads CASSMPFREYNYGYTF. The CDR3 region has the DNA TGCGCCAGCAGCATGCCCTTCAGGGAGTACAACTATGGCTACACCTTC.

Ten or more counts support this clonotype. CDR3 loop: CAWSPGGRDGYTF. The CDR3 DNA reads TGTGCCTGGAGTCCAGGGGGGCGGGATGGCTACACCTTC. The chain recombines TRBV30 with TRBJ1-2; the match to TRBD1 covers 7 bases. The CDR3 length is 13 residues. CDR1 GTSNPN and CDR2 SVGIG come from the germline V gene (reference sequence). J was trimmed by 6 bases and V by 2 bases; bases with no gene match: 6.

This clonotype was recorded many times. With a much larger clone just one base away, this may be a read error. CDR3 in DNA: TGTGCCAGCAGGCCGACAGAGAACACTGAAGCTTTCTTT. It specifies CASRPTENTEAFF. The chain employs TRBV6-5 and TRBJ1-1; D possibly corresponds to TRBD1 (5 bases). CDR1 MNHEY and CDR2 SVGAGI come from the germline V gene. The CDR3 is made up of 13 amino acids. V lost 6 bases and J 1 base, leaving 9 bases between the germline ends.

This clonotype was counted ten times or more. The chain joins TRBV20-1 to TRBJ1-5, with D perhaps TRBD1 (6 bases). The CDR3 extends over 15 amino acids. Between the trimmed V and J ends, which lost 0 bases and 5 bases, there was a span of 14 bases. Germline CDR1 reads DFQATT; CDR2 reads SNEGSKA (reference sequence). The CDR3 spells CSARESTGLDQPQHF. As DNA, the CDR3 is TGCAGTGCTAGAGAATCCACAGGGTTGGATCAGCCCCAGCATTTT.

This clonotype was detected ten times or more. CDR3 nucleotides: TGTGCCATCAGACCAAGACAGGGTGAGGGCTACACCTTC. Amino acids: CAIRPRQGEGYTF. The chain combines TRBV10-3 with TRBJ1-2, with TRBD1 identical over 7 bases. Losses at the gene ends were 6 bases for V and 8 bases for J; bases not matched to a gene: 9. This CDR3 spans 13 amino acids. Germline CDR1 reads ENHRY; CDR2 reads SYGVKD.

This clonotype has a count of ten or more. The V and J genes are TRBV30 and TRBJ1-2; D unclear. Germline V gene data show CDR1 as GTSNPN and CDR2 as SVGIG (reference sequence). Trimming removed 4 bases from V and 5 bases from J, with 17 bases in between. The CDR3 contains 14 residues. The CDR3 sequence is CAWKVWGSWYGYTF. CDR3 sequence (DNA): TGTGCCTGGAAAGTATGGGGTTCGTGGTATGGCTACACCTTC.

This clonotype was observed many times. This chain uses TRBV6-1 with TRBJ1-2; the D gene is possibly TRBD1 (6 bases). Germline V gene data show CDR1 as MNHNS and CDR2 as SASEGT. Trimming removed 6 bases at V and 5 bases at J, with 10 bases between. This CDR3 region has 12 residues. CDR3 sequence: CASRQGDYGYTF. As DNA, the CDR3 is TGTGCCAGCAGACAGGGCGATTATGGCTACACCTTC.

This clonotype was counted ten times or more. The rearrangement joins TRBV20-1 to TRBJ1-5, with 9 nucleotides matching TRBD1. V lost 6 bases and J lost 5; bases outside the gene matches: 11. CDR1 and CDR2 from the germline V gene are DFQATT and SNEGSKA (reference sequence). The CDR3 loop spans 15 amino acids. CDR3 amino acids: CSAEFDRGRHQPQHF. The CDR3 DNA follows: TGCAGTGCCGAATTCGACAGGGGGAGACATCAGCCCCAGCATTTT.

This clonotype has at least ten counts. The chain is built from TRBV6-1 and TRBJ1-2; maybe TRBD1 (5 bases). The germline gives CDR1 MNHNS, CDR2 SASEGT. V was trimmed by 5 bases and J by 1 base, leaving 11 bases between them. CDR3 length: 14 amino acids. This chain's CDR3 is CASSRKTVNYGYTF. CDR3 nucleotides: TGTGCCAGCAGTCGAAAGACAGTTAACTATGGCTACACCTTC.

This clonotype was observed many times. The rearrangement uses TRBV12-3 or TRBV12-4 and TRBJ2-7; possibly TRBD2 for D (5 bases). The CDR3 has 11 amino acids. Trimming removed 5 bases from V and 5 bases from J, with 7 bases in between. CDR3 amino acids: CASSERNEQYF. The CDR3 nucleotides are TGTGCCAGCAGTGAGCGGAACGAGCAGTACTTC.

There are many counts of this clonotype. The chain recombines TRBV20-1 with TRBJ2-5; no clear D gene. The V end was cut by 1 base, the J end by 3 bases, with 12 bases between. Germline V gene data show CDR1 as DFQATT and CDR2 as SNEGSKA (reference sequence). CDR3 length: 14 residues. CDR3 DNA sequence: TGCAGTGCTAGAGGAAGGCAGGCAAAAGAGACCCAGTACTTC. Translating gives CSARGRQAKETQYF.

There are many counts of this clonotype. CDR3 in amino acids: CSARTGKNYGYTF. The CDR3 coding sequence is TGCAGCGCACGGACAGGGAAAAACTATGGCTACACCTTC. V is TRBV29-1 and J is TRBJ1-2, with 8 positions matching TRBD1. V lost 7 bases, J lost 2 bases, and 6 bases stayed unmatched. CDR3 length: 13 residues. Germline V gene data show CDR1 as SQVTM and CDR2 as ANQGSEA.

This clonotype showed up many times. This chain connects TRBV29-1 to TRBJ2-7; tentative D call: TRBD1 (7 bases). The V end lost 6 bases, the J end lost 0 bases, and 21 bases lay between the germline ends. The CDR3 contains 16 residues. Germline V CDR1 and CDR2: SQVTM, ANQGSEA. The CDR3 region has the DNA TGCAGCGTGGAGGGAGAGGCAGGGGGTCCCTCCTACGAGCAGTACTTC. Its translation is CSVEGEAGGPSYEQYF.

This sequence joins TRBV28 and TRBJ1-5, with a weak D call TRBD1 (5 bases). Germline-derived CDR1 and CDR2 are MDHEN and SYDVKM. This CDR3 region has 16 residues. V was trimmed by 6 bases and J by 0 bases, leaving 15 bases between them. The CDR3 here is CASSPLDNHSNQPQHF. The DNA for the CDR3 is TGTGCCAGCAGCCCCCTGGACAACCATAGCAATCAGCCCCAGCATTTT.

This clonotype was picked up many times. The genes are TRBV12-3 or TRBV12-4 and TRBJ2-7; 10 bases fit TRBD1. CDR3 length: 14 residues. V dropped 5 bases and J dropped 4; count of bases not matched to a gene: 5. Here the CDR3 reads CASSRDRGRYEQYF. CDR3 bases: TGTGCCAGCAGTCGGGACAGGGGAAGGTACGAGCAGTACTTC.

This chain uses TRBV6-5 with TRBJ2-5; 8 nucleotides match TRBD2. This CDR3 has 16 amino acids. V dropped 4 bases and J dropped 2; count of bases not matched to a gene: 9. CDR1 is MNHEY, CDR2 SVGAGI, per germline. The CDR3 spells CASSFSAGDQQETQYF. Written as DNA, the CDR3 is TGTGCCAGCAGTTTTTCAGCGGGGGACCAACAAGAGACCCAGTACTTC.

Remarks on this clonotype: A much larger clone differs from this one at a single base, so this may be a read error. The rearrangement joins TRBV15 to TRBJ2-7; TRBD1 might be the D (5 bases). CDR1 and CDR2 (germline): LNHNV, YYDKDF (reference sequence). CDR3 length: 14 amino acids. The CDR3 is CATSRRQSPYGQYF. In nucleotides, the CDR3 is TGTGCCACCAGCAGAAGACAGAGCCCCTACGGGCAGTACTTC.

Here the CDR3 reads CASSDLRAVYGYTF. CDR3 in DNA: TGTGCCAGCAGTGACCTCCGGGCCGTCTATGGCTACACCTTC. The chain combines TRBV6-1 with TRBJ1-2; D unclear. This CDR3 region has 14 residues. The germline CDR1 and CDR2 sequences are MNHNS and SASEGT. The V end was cut by 3 bases, the J end by 4 bases, with 12 bases between.

This clonotype showed up many times. This rearrangement joins TRBV11-2 to TRBJ2-2; TRBD1 agrees at 7 bases. Trimming removed 5 bases from V and 5 bases from J; junction bases left unmatched: 5. The CDR3 is 14 residues long. Germline V gene lookup returns CDR1 SGHAT and CDR2 FQNNGV. CDR3 in amino acids: CASSLQGWTGELFF. DNA for the CDR3: TGTGCCAGCAGCCTACAGGGGTGGACCGGGGAGCTGTTTTTT.

The chain recombines TRBV6-5 with TRBJ2-5; 10 positions agree with TRBD1. Trimming at V came to 6 bases and at J to 10 bases, leaving 20 bases not matched to a gene. Germline CDR1 is MNHEY and CDR2 is SVGAGI. CDR3 length equals 17 residues. The DNA for the CDR3 is TGTGCCAGCAGCTATGACTCCGGGGGACAGGGGAATGAGGGCCAGTACTTC. Residues: CASSYDSGGQGNEGQYF.

This clonotype was seen many times. This sequence joins TRBV5-1 and TRBJ2-5; possible D gene TRBD1, 5 bases. Trimming left V 0 bases short and J 4 bases short, with 13 bases between. CDR3 size: 15 residues. Per the germline V gene, CDR1 is SGHRS and CDR2 is YFSETQ. DNA for the CDR3: TGCGCCAGCAGCTTGGGCAGCTCAAGGGGAGAGACCCAGTACTTC. This encodes CASSLGSSRGETQYF.

This clonotype was observed at least ten times. This rearrangement joins TRBV6-1 to TRBJ1-2; D gene uncertain. Germline CDR1 is MNHNS and CDR2 is SASEGT. Trimming shortened V by 5 bases and J by 8 bases, and 15 bases separated the two germline ends. The CDR3 runs to 13 residues. The CDR3 DNA follows: TGTGCCAGCAGTCTCGGGTCTTTCGCAGGCTACACCTTC. It yields the protein CASSLGSFAGYTF.

This chain uses TRBV5-5 with TRBJ2-2; the D is unclear. The CDR3 loop spans 14 amino acids. Trimming cost V 4 bases and J 4 bases, with 11 bases left between them. Germline CDR1 is SGHKS and CDR2 is YYEKEE (reference sequence). CDR3 in amino acids: CASSPHVGTGELFF. CDR3 sequence (DNA): TGTGCCAGCAGCCCCCATGTTGGCACCGGGGAGCTGTTTTTT.

This clonotype showed up many times. V and J are TRBV18 and TRBJ1-1, with 8 bases fitting TRBD1. J lost 5 bases, V lost 4 bases, and 3 bases had no gene match. This CDR3 spans 13 amino acids. Germline V gene lookup returns CDR1 KGHSH and CDR2 LQKENI. CDR3 residues: CASSQTGGTEAFF. The DNA of the CDR3 is TGTGCCAGCTCACAAACAGGGGGAACTGAAGCTTTCTTT.